This paragraph reports one T cell receptor (beta chain). This sample stems from a study of blood T cell repertoires in COVID-19. Background on the study: Researchers got acute and convalescent COVID-19 samples from the United States, Italy and Spain. Sample material is recorded as cDNA or gDNA derived from T cells, B-cell-depleted T cells, or PBMCs.

Germline V gene lookup returns CDR1 SGHAT and CDR2 FQNNGV. V lost 3 bases, J lost 5 bases, and 6 bases stayed unmatched. The CDR3 spans 14 residues. In the original processing: Using reference gene primer amplification, nucleated cell counts were estimated. The assay was immunoSEQ multiplex PCR, and TCRdb's table has in-frame clones only and misses some. D and trimming were read from the DNA, whereas the V and J calls and clone size are those reported in that table. Of 90,000 to 150,000 clones listed, 77% were seen once; the top ten hold 7.9%. The sequenced sample consisted of peripheral blood. The V gene is TRBV11-2, the J gene TRBJ2-7; 8 bases match TRBD2. This TCR was sampled from a human donor in a cohort sampled during active COVID-19. DNA for the CDR3: TGTGCCAGCAGCTTGTCGGTACTAGCGGACGAGCAGTACTTC. This codes for CASSLSVLADEQYF.